The 19 T cell receptor beta chains below come from one sample, sequenced in a study of CD8 T cells in Susac syndrome. An input of about 0.45 to 1 ug of RNA was subjected to reverse transcription using random hexamers. TCRdb analysed the immunoSEQ multiplex PCR reads with MiXCR anew, one entry per CDR3 protein. The sample carries approximately 300,000 distinct CDR3 sequences, roughly 85% recorded once. The sequenced material came from CD8+ T cells from PBMCs. These receptors all stem from a human donor with multiple sclerosis.

This chain connects TRBV28 to TRBJ2-5, with 8 nucleotides matching TRBD2. Germline V gives CDR1 MDHEN, CDR2 SYDVKM. V trimming: 6 bases; J trimming: 1 base; junction bases outside the gene matches: 13. The CDR3 loop spans 17 amino acids. CDR3 residues: CASSLELVSGTQETQYF. The DNA of the CDR3 is TGTGCCAGCAGCCTGGAGTTGGTTAGCGGGACCCAAGAGACCCAGTACTTC.

The V gene is TRBV29-1, the J gene TRBJ1-1; maybe TRBD1 (6 bases). The germline CDR1 and CDR2 sequences are SQVTM and ANQGSEA. The V end lost 4 bases, the J end lost 3 bases, and 18 bases lay between the germline ends. The CDR3 sequence is 15 residues long. The CDR3 sequence is CSVADRYRVDTEAFF. The CDR3 DNA reads TGCAGCGTTGCTGACCGGTACAGGGTGGACACTGAAGCTTTCTTT.

The CDR3 DNA reads as TGTGCCTGTTCCACGGATACGCAGTATTTT. Translation: CACSTDTQYF. The chain is built from TRBV30 and TRBJ2-3, with no clear D. The V end was cut by 6 bases, the J end by 6 bases, with 7 bases between. The CDR3 sequence is 10 residues long. The germline gives CDR1 GTSNPN, CDR2 SVGIG (reference sequence).

The CDR3: CASSYRGPYNEQFF. Written as DNA, the CDR3 is TGTGCCAGTAGTTACAGGGGGCCCTACAATGAGCAGTTCTTC. J is TRBJ2-1 and V is TRBV19; 9 nucleotides match TRBD1. V was clipped by 5 bases and J by 2 bases; unmatched bases: 1. Germline V gene sequence: CDR1 LNHDA, CDR2 SQIVND (reference sequence). This CDR3 contains 14 residues. Full variable domain (remainder filled in from reference TRBV19 and TRBJ2-1): DGGITQSPKYLFRKEGQNVTLSCEQNLNHDAMYWYRQDPGQGLRLIYYSQIVNDFQKGDIAEGYSVSREKKESFPLTVTSAQKNPTAFYLCASSYRGPYNEQFFGPGTRLTVL.

V is TRBV25-1 and J is TRBJ2-7; D might be TRBD2 (5 bases). Germline V lookup: CDR1 MGHDK, CDR2 SYGVNS. The ends were cut back, 6 bases at V and 0 bases at J, with 12 bases in the middle. CDR3 length: 14 residues. The CDR3 sequence: CASSRESSSYEQYF. CDR3 in DNA: TGTGCCAGCAGCCGGGAAAGCAGCTCCTACGAGCAGTACTTC.

This chain joins TRBV5-1 and TRBJ2-2; D call uncertain. The V end lost 4 bases, the J end lost 3 bases, and 4 bases lay between the germline ends. Germline V CDR1 and CDR2: SGHRS, YFSETQ. This CDR3 is 12 amino acids long. The CDR3 DNA sequence: TGCGCCAGCAGCCAGCACACCGGGGAGCTGTTTTTT. Amino acid sequence: CASSQHTGELFF.

This clonotype was recorded once. The chain links TRBV28 to TRBJ2-3; a weak D match, TRBD2 (7 bases). The V and J ends lost 2 bases and 0 bases respectively, with 9 bases between them. This CDR3 comprises 15 residues. Germline CDR1 and CDR2: MDHEN and SYDVKM. CDR3 region: CASSLRGGSTDTQYF. CDR3 nucleotides: TGTGCCAGCAGTTTAAGGGGGGGGAGCACAGATACGCAGTATTTT.

The J gene is TRBJ2-1, the V gene TRBV10-3; 15 bases are a match to TRBD2. The CDR3 runs 16 residues. The V and J ends lost 0 bases and 7 bases, in that order; junction bases with no gene match: 1. The germline gives CDR1 ENHRY, CDR2 SYGVKD. The CDR3 loop is CAISESGLAGGNEQFF. The DNA for the CDR3 is TGTGCCATCAGTGAGTCCGGACTAGCGGGAGGGAATGAGCAGTTCTTC.

J is TRBJ1-1 and V is TRBV7-9, with D tentatively TRBD1 (6 bases). The germline V gene encodes CDR1 SEHNR and CDR2 FQNEAQ (reference sequence). The V end lost 5 bases, the J end lost 0 bases, and 13 bases lay between the germline ends. This CDR3 has 15 residues. CDR3 sequence: CASSAAGTLNTEAFF. The CDR3 DNA reads as TGTGCCAGCAGCGCAGCCGGGACATTGAACACTGAAGCTTTCTTT.

This chain connects TRBV19 to TRBJ2-1, with D maybe TRBD2 (6 bases). Trimming pared 0 bases from V and 9 bases from J, leaving 12 bases between. The CDR3 has 14 amino acids. Looked up from germline, CDR1 is LNHDA and CDR2 is SQIVND (reference sequence). The CDR3 region is CASSIDLRDTEQFF. In DNA form, the CDR3 reads TGTGCCAGTAGTATAGATTTGCGGGATACTGAGCAGTTCTTC.

The chain joins TRBV28 to TRBJ2-2; unclear D gene. The germline V gene has CDR1 MDHEN and CDR2 SYDVKM. This CDR3 region has 12 residues. V dropped 8 bases and J dropped 5 bases, with 9 bases sitting between them. The CDR3 DNA sequence: TGTGCCAGCGTAACTGAAACCGGGGAGCTGTTTTTT. This sequence encodes CASVTETGELFF.

In its sample, this clonotype was seen a few times. The chain uses TRBV27 and TRBJ2-3; weak D call: TRBD2 (5 bases). The CDR3 contains 13 residues. V was pared by 1 base and J by 4 bases, with 6 bases between. The germline V gene has CDR1 MNHEY and CDR2 SMNVEV (reference sequence). CDR3 loop: CASSLLRADTQYF. CDR3 coding DNA: TGTGCCAGCAGTTTATTGAGGGCAGATACGCAGTATTTT.

The chain is built from TRBV7-6 and TRBJ2-3; 7 positions match TRBD2. Germline V gene lookup returns CDR1 SGHVS and CDR2 FNYEAQ. V was pared by 3 bases and J by 1 base, with 7 bases of the junction left unmatched. The CDR3 loop spans 16 amino acids. CDR3 in DNA: TGTGCCAGCAGCTTCGGGACTAATCCTGGCACAGATACGCAGTATTTT. This codes for CASSFGTNPGTDTQYF.

The chain joins TRBV4-3 to TRBJ2-7; 7 bases line up with TRBD1. The length of the CDR3 is 15 residues. Germline V CDR1 and CDR2: LGHNA, YSLEER. V was pared by 1 base and J by 1 base, with 4 bases of the junction left unmatched. The CDR3 here is CASSQGLDRSYEQYF. The CDR3 DNA follows: TGCGCCAGCAGCCAAGGCTTGGACAGGTCCTACGAGCAGTACTTC.

The chain joins TRBV9 to TRBJ2-3, with D possibly TRBD1 on 5 matching bases. Trimming cost V 0 bases and J 2 bases, with 16 bases left between them. This CDR3 spans 17 amino acids. Germline CDR1 is SGDLS and CDR2 is YYNGEE. CDR3 in DNA: TGTGCCAGCAGCGTAGCTACGTATCTAGGGGCCACAGATACGCAGTATTTT. Translated, it gives CASSVATYLGATDTQYF.

The chain links TRBV9 to TRBJ2-1, with 11 bases matching TRBD2. V lost 3 bases, J lost 3 bases, and 5 bases stayed unmatched. Germline assignment: CDR1 SGDLS and CDR2 YYNGEE. The CDR3 spans 16 residues. The CDR3: CASSARGLADYNEQFF. The CDR3 nucleotides are TGTGCCAGCAGCGCCCGGGGACTAGCGGACTACAATGAGCAGTTCTTC.

The chain combines TRBV27 with TRBJ2-1; 9 nucleotides align to TRBD1. The V gene end was trimmed by 1 base and the J gene end by 9 bases; junction bases not matched to a gene: 10. Germline lookup yields CDR1 MNHEY and CDR2 SMNVEV (reference sequence). The CDR3 spans 16 residues. CDR3 DNA sequence: TGTGCCAGCAGTTTATATCCACCGGGACAGGGTACTGAGCAGTTCTTC. It yields the protein CASSLYPPGQGTEQFF.

This chain connects TRBV14 to TRBJ1-1; D remains ambiguous. The CDR3 extends over 17 amino acids. V was trimmed by 0 bases and J by 0 bases, leaving 14 bases between them. Germline CDR1 reads SGHDN; CDR2 reads FVKESK. The DNA for the CDR3 is TGTGCCAGCAGCCAAGATGGAGAGGGAAGAATGAACACTGAAGCTTTCTTT. Protein: CASSQDGEGRMNTEAFF.

This clonotype was found a few times. The chain has TRBV27 and TRBJ2-7; 10 nucleotides line up with TRBD2. Germline V gene lookup returns CDR1 MNHEY and CDR2 SMNVEV (reference sequence). V dropped 1 base and J dropped 2; count of bases not matched to a gene: 11. The CDR3 spans 18 residues. The CDR3 sequence: CASSLLASGRRSPYEQYF. The CDR3 DNA reads TGTGCCAGCAGTTTATTGGCTAGCGGGAGAAGATCCCCCTACGAGCAGTACTTC.